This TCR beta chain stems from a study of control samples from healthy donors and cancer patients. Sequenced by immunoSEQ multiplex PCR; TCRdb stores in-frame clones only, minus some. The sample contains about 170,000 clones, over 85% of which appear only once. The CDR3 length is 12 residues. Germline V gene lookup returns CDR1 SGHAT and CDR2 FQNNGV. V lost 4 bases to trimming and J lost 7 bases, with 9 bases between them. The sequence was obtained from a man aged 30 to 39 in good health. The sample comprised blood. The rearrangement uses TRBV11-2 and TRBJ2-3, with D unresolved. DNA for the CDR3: TGTGCCAGCAGCTCGACGGGTTATACGCAGTATTTT. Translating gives CASSSTGYTQYF. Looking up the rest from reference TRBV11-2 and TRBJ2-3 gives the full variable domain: EAGVAQSPRYKIIEKRQSVAFWCNPISGHATLYWYQQILGQGPKLLIQFQNNGVVDDSQLPKDRFSAERLKGVDSTLKIQPAKLEDSAVYLCASSSTGYTQYFGPGTRLTVL.